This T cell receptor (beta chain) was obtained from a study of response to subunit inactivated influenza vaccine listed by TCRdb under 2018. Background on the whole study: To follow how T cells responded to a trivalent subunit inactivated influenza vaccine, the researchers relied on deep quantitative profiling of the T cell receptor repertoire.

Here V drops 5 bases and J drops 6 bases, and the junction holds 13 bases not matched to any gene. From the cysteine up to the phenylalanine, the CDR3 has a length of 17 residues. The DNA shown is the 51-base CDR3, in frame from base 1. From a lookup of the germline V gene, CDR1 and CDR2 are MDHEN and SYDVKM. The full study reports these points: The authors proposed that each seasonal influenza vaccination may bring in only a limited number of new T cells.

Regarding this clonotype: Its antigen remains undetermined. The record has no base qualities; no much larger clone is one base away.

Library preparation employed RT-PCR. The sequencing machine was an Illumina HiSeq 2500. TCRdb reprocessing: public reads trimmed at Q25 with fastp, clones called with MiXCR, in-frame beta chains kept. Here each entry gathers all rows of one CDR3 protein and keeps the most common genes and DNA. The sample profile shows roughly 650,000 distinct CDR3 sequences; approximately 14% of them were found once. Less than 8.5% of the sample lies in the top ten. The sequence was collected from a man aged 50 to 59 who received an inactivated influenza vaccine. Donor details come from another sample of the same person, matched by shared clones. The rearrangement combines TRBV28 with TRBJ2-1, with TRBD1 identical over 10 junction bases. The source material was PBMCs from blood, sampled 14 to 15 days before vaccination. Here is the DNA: TGTGCCAGCAGTAGTACCCTCGACAGGGGGCGAGTCAATGAGCAGTTCTTC. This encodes CASSSTLDRGRVNEQFF.